The 23 T cell receptor beta chains below come from one sample, sequenced in a study of Tregs in tolerant kidney transplant recipients. Sequencing was performed with immunoSEQ multiplex PCR; in TCRdb, only in-frame clones are kept and a portion is missing. The sample table sets out more than 45,000 clones. The sequencing used CD4+ T cells from blood, collected before the transplant. The receptors stem from a human donor who received a combined kidney and bone marrow transplant.

To note about this clone: The CDR3 is cut off 3 residues early in the read; its end comes from the germline J gene. The genes are TRBV7-2 and TRBJ2-5; D ambiguous. V lost 1 base and J 6 bases, leaving 15 bases between the germline ends. This CDR3 is 15 amino acids long. Germline-derived CDR1 and CDR2 are SGHTA and FQGNSA. The DNA read from the CDR3 is TGTGCCAGCAGCTTAGTCACGGGTATAGAACAGACC. This codes for CASSLVTGIEQT. The entire CDR3 protein reads CASSLVTGIEQTQYF.

Details on this clone: Read sequence stops 3 residues before the CDR3 end, and the germline J gene provides the missing end. The V call is TRBV20-1, the J call TRBJ1-1; 7 bases map to TRBD1. The CDR3 runs to 16 residues. Germline CDR1 and CDR2: DFQATT and SNEGSKA (reference sequence). With 3 bases clipped from V and 6 bases from J, the junction kept 16 bases outside the gene matches. CDR3 amino acids: CSASGRSLQGRAEAFF. The CDR3 DNA, read in part, is TGCAGTGCTAGTGGGCGATCCCTACAGGGGCGCGCTGAA.

On this clone itself: The read ends 3 residues early relative to the CDR3; the germline J gene fills the gap. The gene calls are TRBV19 and TRBJ1-4; TRBD1 might be the D (6 bases). The CDR3 is made up of 16 amino acids. CDR1 is LNHDA, CDR2 SQIVND, per germline (reference sequence). Trimming took 6 bases from V and 6 from J, leaving 20 bases between them. CDR3 sequence reads: CASRDHAQGIHEKLFF. The part of the CDR3 DNA that was read is TGTGCCAGTAGAGACCACGCACAGGGAATTCATGAAAAA.

A word on this clone: The read comes to an end 3 residues before the CDR3 does, leaving the germline J gene to fill in the end. The chain combines TRBV7-9 with TRBJ1-3; possibly TRBD1 for D (5 bases). This CDR3 contains 14 residues. Germline V lookup: CDR1 SEHNR, CDR2 FQNEAQ (reference sequence). V lost 5 bases and J 4 bases, leaving 12 bases between the germline ends. The CDR3 protein is CASSPRVSGNTIYF. The DNA read from the CDR3 is TGTGCCAGCAGCCCCAGGGTCTCAGGAAACACC.

For this clone: The read terminates 3 residues before the CDR3 end, so the remaining end is supplied by the germline J gene. V gene TRBV5-1 combines with J gene TRBJ2-2; TRBD2 agrees at 15 bases. This CDR3 contains 16 residues. J lost 7 bases, V lost 7 bases, and 8 bases had no gene match. Looked up from germline, CDR1 is SGHRS and CDR2 is YFSETQ. CDR3 bases read: TGCGCCAGCCGACCTGGACTAGCGGGAGGGAACGGGGAG. This gives the protein CASRPGLAGGNGE. The whole CDR3 is CASRPGLAGGNGELFF.

Worth noting for this clone: The sequenced fragment ends 3 residues before the CDR3 boundary, so the rest is inferred from the germline J gene. Other DNA sequences within the sample encode an identical CDR3. The chain joins TRBV18 to TRBJ1-2, with 7 bases matching TRBD1. Germline V lookup: CDR1 KGHSH, CDR2 LQKENI. The CDR3 runs to 13 residues. Losses at the gene ends were 3 bases for V and 3 bases for J; bases not matched to a gene: 1. The CDR3 region is CASSPGTDYGYTF. The sequenced CDR3 bases are TGTGCCAGCTCACCCGGGACAGACTATGGC.

For this clone: Coverage ceases 3 residues before the CDR3 finishes, and the germline J gene fills in the end. V is TRBV19 and J is TRBJ2-3, with 8 bases fitting TRBD2. Trimming cost V 5 bases and J 1 base; bases outside gene matches: 8. The CDR3 spans 16 residues. Germline CDR1 reads LNHDA; CDR2 reads SQIVND (reference sequence). The CDR3 is CASSYLSAGGTDTQYF. CDR3 bases read: TGTGCCAGTAGTTACCTATCAGCGGGAGGCACAGATACG.

As to this clone: The sequence runs out 3 residues before the end of the CDR3; the remainder is reconstructed from the germline J gene. The J gene is TRBJ1-2, the V gene TRBV6-2 or TRBV6-3, with D perhaps TRBD1 (6 bases). CDR3 size: 15 residues. CDR1 MNHEY and CDR2 SVGEGT come from the germline V gene. V was shortened by 4 bases and J by 6 bases, with 18 bases between the two germline ends. The CDR3 DNA, read in part, is TGTGCCAGCAGTTTGAGAACGGGACACTTAGATGGC. Translated, it gives CASSLRTGHLDG. The CDR3 in full is CASSLRTGHLDGYTF.

The sequenced part of the CDR3 DNA is TGTGCCAGTAAGAAGGTGAACACCGGGGAG. Translating gives CASKKVNTGE. The whole CDR3 sequence reads CASKKVNTGELFF. The chain joins TRBV19 to TRBJ2-2; no clear D gene. The read stops 3 residues short of the end of the CDR3; the missing end is completed from the germline J gene. V was trimmed by 7 bases and J by 1 base, leaving 7 bases between them. The CDR3 extends over 13 amino acids. CDR1 and CDR2 from the germline V gene are LNHDA and SQIVND (reference sequence).

CDR3 DNA (partial): TGTGCCAGCACCCGGAGGGTGCAAGAGACC. This translates into CASTRRVQET. The CDR3 in its entirety is CASTRRVQETQYF. The rearrangement uses TRBV28 and TRBJ2-5; TRBD2 might be the D (6 bases). The DNA ends 3 residues before the CDR3 does, and the rest of the CDR3 is filled in from the germline J gene. Per germline, CDR1 MDHEN and CDR2 SYDVKM. Trimming pared 7 bases from V and 2 bases from J, leaving 11 bases between. The CDR3 is made up of 13 amino acids.

A note on this clone: The read terminates 3 residues before the CDR3 end, so the remaining end is supplied by the germline J gene. V gene TRBV7-6 combines with J gene TRBJ2-7; 9 bases are a match to TRBD1. Germline CDR1 reads SGHVS; CDR2 reads FNYEAQ. V lost 3 bases to trimming and J lost 2 bases; unmatched junction nucleotides: 8. This CDR3 contains 16 residues. This chain's CDR3 is CASSFTGGQSPYEQYF. The part of the CDR3 DNA that was read is TGTGCCAGCAGCTTCACAGGGGGCCAATCCCCCTACGAG.

As regards this clone: The read is 3 residues too short to cover the CDR3 end, so that end is filled in from the germline J gene. V usage is TRBV11-1 and J usage is TRBJ1-1; D unclear. This CDR3 comprises 13 residues. From germline, CDR1 is SGHAT and CDR2 FQDESV (reference sequence). V was clipped by 4 bases and J by 2 bases, with 8 bases between them. The DNA read from the CDR3 is TGTGCCAGCAGCTCTAGACGAAACACTGAA. Protein sequence: CASSSRRNTE. The whole CDR3 sequence is CASSSRRNTEAFF. The whole variable domain, remainder taken from reference TRBV11-1 and TRBJ1-1, is EAEVAQSPRYKITEKSQAVAFWCDPISGHATLYWYRQILGQGPELLVQFQDESVVDDSQLPKDRFSAERLKGVDSTLKIQPAELGDSAMYLCASSSRRNTEAFFGQGTRLTVV.

As concerns this clone: Sequencing ends 3 residues short of the CDR3 end; the germline J gene provides the rest. This rearrangement joins TRBV5-1 to TRBJ2-1; no clear D. The CDR3 length is 14 residues. Deletions cut 0 bases from V and 8 bases from J, with 12 bases between. Germline assignment: CDR1 SGHRS and CDR2 YFSETQ. Incomplete CDR3 DNA: TGCGCCAGCAGCTTGGGACAACCCACCCATGAG. Encoded protein: CASSLGQPTHE. The entire CDR3 sequence reads CASSLGQPTHEQFF.

Comment on this clone: Read coverage stops 3 residues before the CDR3 terminus; the germline J gene supplies the remainder. The V gene is TRBV7-2, the J gene TRBJ2-3, with D possibly matching TRBD2 (6 bases). Germline CDR1 SGHTA, CDR2 FQGNSA. Trimming left V 0 bases short and J 6 bases short, with 13 bases between. The CDR3 runs 15 residues. CDR3 protein: CASSLAWAGKDTQYF. Partial CDR3 DNA: TGTGCCAGCAGCTTAGCATGGGCGGGAAAGGATACG.

On this clone: The read gets to within 3 residues of the CDR3 end, and the germline J gene fills in the rest. The J gene is TRBJ1-2, the V gene TRBV30; 9 nucleotides align to TRBD1. The CDR3 extends over 12 amino acids. In germline, CDR1 is GTSNPN, CDR2 SVGIG (reference sequence). The CDR3 DNA, read in part, is TGTGCCTGGGAACAGGGGGCGCCGGGC. It codes for CAWEQGAPG. The complete CDR3 reads CAWEQGAPGYTF.

As to this clone: Read coverage stops 3 residues before the CDR3 terminus; the germline J gene supplies the remainder. J is TRBJ2-7 and V is TRBV20-1; D possibly matches TRBD1 or TRBD2 (5 bases each). The germline V gene has CDR1 DFQATT and CDR2 SNEGSKA (reference sequence). With 5 bases removed from V and 0 bases from J, the gap between germline ends came to 17 bases. This CDR3 has 15 amino acids. The sequenced CDR3 bases are TGCAGTGCTCTTTACAGGAGGTCGAGCTCCTACGAG. Protein: CSALYRRSSSYE. The whole CDR3 region reads CSALYRRSSSYEQYF.

On this clone itself: The read terminates 3 residues ahead of where the CDR3 ends, so the germline J gene completes it. The chain joins TRBV11-2 to TRBJ2-7; 7 bases line up with TRBD2. Trimming took 2 bases from V and 5 from J; bases not matched to a gene: 9. Germline V gene data show CDR1 as SGHAT and CDR2 as FQNNGV. The length of the CDR3 is 15 residues. The chain's CDR3 is CASSLSTSNRNEQYF. The DNA read from the CDR3 is TGTGCCAGCAGCTTATCGACTAGCAACCGGAACGAG.

To note about this clone: Read coverage stops 3 residues before the CDR3 terminus; the germline J gene supplies the remainder. The gene calls are TRBV20-1 and TRBJ2-1; no reliable D call. The CDR3 contains 15 residues. V was shortened by 0 bases and J by 6 bases, with 15 bases between the two germline ends. Germline V CDR1 and CDR2: DFQATT, SNEGSKA (reference sequence). This CDR3 is CSARDRSFGSNEQFF. The part of the CDR3 DNA that was read is TGCAGTGCTAGAGATCGCAGCTTCGGGTCCAATGAG.

Comment on this clone: The CDR3 end is not reached by the read, which stops 3 residues before it; the germline J gene fills it in. V is TRBV19 and J is TRBJ2-7; D uncertain. This CDR3 spans 15 amino acids. CDR1 and CDR2 from the germline V gene are LNHDA and SQIVND (reference sequence). V was clipped by 4 bases and J by 1 base, with 14 bases between them. CDR3 region: CASSKQPDDSYEQYF. CDR3 DNA (partial): TGTGCCAGTAGTAAACAGCCGGATGATTCCTACGAG.

In regard to this clone: The read finishes 3 residues shy of the CDR3 end, and the germline J gene is used to complete it. V gene TRBV10-3 combines with J gene TRBJ2-7; tentative D call: TRBD2 (6 bases). Germline V lookup: CDR1 ENHRY, CDR2 SYGVKD. V was shortened by 2 bases and J by 4 bases, with 12 bases between the two germline ends. This CDR3 has 14 amino acids. The CDR3 reads CAISEGTLGYEQYF. The sequenced CDR3 bases are TGTGCCATCAGTGAGGGGACTCTAGGTTACGAG.

The chain's CDR3 is CASRLAGGRNEQFF. The part of the CDR3 DNA that was read is TGTGCCAGTAGACTAGCGGGAGGTAGGAATGAG. The chain uses TRBV19 and TRBJ2-1; 12 nucleotides align to TRBD2. The read terminates 3 residues before the CDR3 end, so the remaining end is supplied by the germline J gene. Germline V gene sequence: CDR1 LNHDA, CDR2 SQIVND (reference sequence). V was clipped by 6 bases and J by 7 bases; unmatched bases: 4. The CDR3 is 14 residues long.

A word on this clone: The CDR3 extends 3 residues past the end of the read, so its final part is completed from the germline J gene. The chain is built from TRBV6-2 or TRBV6-3 and TRBJ2-3; 7 bases map to TRBD2. Losses at the gene ends were 2 bases for V and 8 bases for J; bases not matched to a gene: 7. Germline V gives CDR1 MNHEY, CDR2 SVGEGT. The CDR3 totals 14 residues. The CDR3 protein is CASSYARLAGTQYF. The DNA read from the CDR3 is TGTGCCAGCAGTTACGCCCGACTAGCCGGTACG.

With respect to this clone: The sequenced fragment ends 3 residues before the CDR3 boundary, so the rest is inferred from the germline J gene. The chain carries TRBV6-2 or TRBV6-3 and TRBJ2-6, with 9 bases that match TRBD2. CDR3 length equals 17 residues. Per the germline V gene, CDR1 is MNHEY and CDR2 is SVGEGT. V gave up 5 bases and J gave up 0 bases; unmatched junction bases: 5. The chain's CDR3 is CASSLLAGTSGANVLTF. CDR3 DNA, as far as it was read: TGTGCCAGCAGTCTACTAGCGGGTACCTCTGGGGCCAACGTC.